The TCR beta chain under discussion was sequenced for a study of shared clonotypes between healthy human individuals. Note on this clone: The antigen is unknown.

Sequenced by immunoSEQ multiplex PCR; TCRdb stores in-frame clones only, minus some. This sample carries approximately 2,000,000 clones, approximately 92% of them seen once, and the ten largest clones take around 1.7%. The CDR3 has 17 amino acids. Germline V gives CDR1 MDHEN, CDR2 SYDVKM. Trimming took 5 bases from V and 1 from J, leaving 18 bases between them. CD45RO-negative CD8 cells positively selected for CCR7 made up the naive population, which excluded terminally differentiated effector memory CD45RA+ cells. Study-level results: Memory subsets generally showed lower estimated richness than naive subsets.

Sequenced material: naive CD8+ T cells from PBMCs. The TCR sequence derives from a man aged 18 to 29 in good health. Some clones in this sample may be carry-over from other donors' samples. The chain combines TRBV28 with TRBJ1-5; a possible D gene is TRBD1 (6 bases). Here the CDR3 DNA reads TGTGCCAGCAGTCCGCTCACAGGGACCCCCAGCAATCAGCCCCAGCATTTT. Translating gives CASSPLTGTPSNQPQHF. Together with reference TRBV28 and TRBJ1-5, the CDR3 gives the full variable domain: DVKVTQSSRYLVKRTGEKVFLECVQDMDHENMFWYRQDPGLGLRLIYFSYDVKMKEKGDIPEGYSVSREKKERFSLILESASTNQTSMYLCASSPLTGTPSNQPQHFGDGTRLSIL.